This T cell receptor beta chain was identified in a study of blood T cell repertoires in COVID-19. On the study more broadly: Italy, Spain and the United States were the sources of the convalescent and acute COVID-19 samples.

Sequenced by immunoSEQ multiplex PCR; TCRdb stores in-frame clones only, minus some. This sample carries about 120,000 clones, more than 70% of them seen once, and the ten largest clones take under 5%. Trimming left V 3 bases short and J 3 bases short, with 10 bases between. This CDR3 region has 13 residues. Germline CDR1 reads SGDLS; CDR2 reads YYNGEE. The TCR originated in a man aged 55 to 70 with acute or convalescent COVID-19. The V call is TRBV9, the J call TRBJ2-7; D is perhaps TRBD2 (5 bases). Sequenced: peripheral blood. CDR3 in amino acids: CASSAGSRYEQYF. As DNA, the CDR3 is TGTGCCAGCAGCGCGGGGAGCCGCTACGAGCAGTACTTC.